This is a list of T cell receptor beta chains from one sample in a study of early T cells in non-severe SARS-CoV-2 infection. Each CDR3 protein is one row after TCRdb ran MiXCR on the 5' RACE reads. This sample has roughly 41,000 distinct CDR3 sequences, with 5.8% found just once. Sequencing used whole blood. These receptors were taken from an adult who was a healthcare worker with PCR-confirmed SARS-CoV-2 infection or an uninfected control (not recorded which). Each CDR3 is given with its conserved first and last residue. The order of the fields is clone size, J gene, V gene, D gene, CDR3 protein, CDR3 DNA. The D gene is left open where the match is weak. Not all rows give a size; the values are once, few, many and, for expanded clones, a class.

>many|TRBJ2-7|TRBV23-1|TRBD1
CASSQGRGGAYEQYF
TGCGCCAGCAGTCAAGGGAGAGGGGGCGCCTACGAGCAGTACTTC
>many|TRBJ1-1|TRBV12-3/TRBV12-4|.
CASRPGFLHTEAFF
TGTGCCAGCAGGCCAGGGTTTCTGCACACTGAAGCTTTCTTT
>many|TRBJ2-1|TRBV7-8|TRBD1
CASSLLQGSREQFF
TGTGCCAGCAGCTTACTACAGGGGTCAAGGGAGCAGTTCTTC
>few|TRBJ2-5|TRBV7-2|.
CASSLAPQETQYF
TGTGCCAGCAGCTTAGCTCCCCAAGAGACCCAGTACTTC
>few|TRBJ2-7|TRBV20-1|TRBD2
CSASDRTSGTYEQYF
TGCAGTGCTTCAGACAGGACTAGCGGCACCTACGAGCAGTACTTC
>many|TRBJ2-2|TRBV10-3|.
CAIRAGLSTGELFF
TGTGCCATCAGGGCAGGGCTCTCCACCGGGGAGCTGTTTTTT
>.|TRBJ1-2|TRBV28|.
CASNAPNYGYTF
TGTGCCAGCAACGCGCCTAACTATGGCTACACCTTC
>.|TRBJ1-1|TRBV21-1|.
CASSKEGGTEGIDTEAFF
TGTGCCAGCAGCAAAGAGGGCGGGACAGAAGGCATTGACACTGAAGCTTTCTTT
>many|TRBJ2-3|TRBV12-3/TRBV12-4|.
CASSPRGGASDTQYF
TGTGCCAGCAGCCCCAGGGGCGGGGCGTCAGATACGCAGTATTTT
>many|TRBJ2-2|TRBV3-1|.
CASSPRGGTGELFF
TGTGCCAGCAGCCCCAGGGGGGGCACCGGGGAGCTGTTTTTT
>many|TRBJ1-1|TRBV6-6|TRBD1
CASSRGQGDTEAFF
TGTGCCAGCAGCCGGGGACAGGGCGACACTGAAGCTTTCTTT
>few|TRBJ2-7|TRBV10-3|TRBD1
CAISIDRGPYEQYF
TGTGCCATCAGTATAGACAGGGGCCCCTACGAGCAGTACTTC
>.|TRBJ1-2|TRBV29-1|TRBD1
CSVDRTGAAGYTF
TGCAGCGTTGACAGGACAGGGGCGGCTGGCTACACCTTC
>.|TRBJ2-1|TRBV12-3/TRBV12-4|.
CASSRGLLSYNEQFF
TGTGCCAGCAGCCGGGGGTTACTGTCCTACAATGAGCAGTTCTTC
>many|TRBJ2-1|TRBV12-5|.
CASGSSPGPEQFF
TGTGCTAGTGGTTCCTCTCCCGGACCTGAGCAGTTCTTC
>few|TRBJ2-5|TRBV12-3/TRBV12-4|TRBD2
CASNNSGRRVKTQYF
TGTGCCAGCAACAATAGCGGGAGGAGGGTTAAGACCCAGTACTTC
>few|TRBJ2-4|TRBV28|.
CASSLRWTKNIQYF
TGTGCCAGCAGTTTGAGGTGGACCAAAAACATTCAGTACTTC
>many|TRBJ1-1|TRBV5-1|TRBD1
CASRLNRGESEAFF
TGCGCCAGCAGGCTCAACAGGGGTGAATCTGAAGCTTTCTTT
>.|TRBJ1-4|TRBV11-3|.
CASSFLDSHLFF
TGTGCCAGCAGCTTTCTCGACAGCCATCTGTTTTTT
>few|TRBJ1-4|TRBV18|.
CASSSLLRGEKLFF
TGTGCCAGCTCATCTCTACTCCGGGGGGAAAAACTGTTTTTT
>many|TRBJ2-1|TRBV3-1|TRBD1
CASSPVVGQGRDEQFF
TGTGCCAGCAGCCCCGTTGTGGGACAGGGGAGGGATGAGCAGTTCTTC
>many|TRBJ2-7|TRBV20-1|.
CSAGRRMAGAWEQYF
TGCAGTGCTGGACGGCGTATGGCGGGGGCCTGGGAGCAGTACTTC
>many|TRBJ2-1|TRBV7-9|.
CASSLEVGYNEQFF
TGTGCCAGCAGCTTAGAGGTGGGGTACAATGAGCAGTTCTTC
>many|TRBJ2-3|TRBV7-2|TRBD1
CASSPSGTGVADTQYF
TGTGCCAGCAGCCCGTCCGGGACAGGGGTCGCAGATACGCAGTATTTT
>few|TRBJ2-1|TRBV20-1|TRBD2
CSAKRGGFSYNEQFF
TGCAGTGCGAAGCGGGGGGGCTTTTCCTACAATGAGCAGTTCTTC
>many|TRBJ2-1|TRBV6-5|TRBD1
CASSRTGQSGEQFF
TGTGCCAGCAGCCGGACAGGTCAAAGTGGTGAGCAGTTCTTC
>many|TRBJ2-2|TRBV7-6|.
CASSLGYTGELFF
TGTGCCAGCAGCTTGGGATACACCGGGGAGCTGTTTTTT
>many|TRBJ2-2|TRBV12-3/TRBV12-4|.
CASSYGGSVYTGELFF
TGTGCCAGCAGTTATGGGGGTAGCGTCTACACCGGGGAGCTGTTTTTT
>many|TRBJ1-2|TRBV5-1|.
CASSLVPLYGYTF
TGCGCCAGCAGCTTGGTCCCCTTATATGGCTACACCTTC
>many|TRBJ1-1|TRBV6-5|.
CASSSPVVTEAFF
TGTGCCAGCAGTTCACCAGTAGTCACTGAAGCTTTCTTT
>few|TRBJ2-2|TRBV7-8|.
CASKSSGGIHTGELFF
TGTGCCAGCAAGTCTTCCGGAGGGATCCACACCGGGGAGCTGTTTTTT
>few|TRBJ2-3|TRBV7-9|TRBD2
CASSLGLAVTDTQYF
TGTGCCAGCAGCTTAGGTCTAGCGGTCACAGATACGCAGTATTTT
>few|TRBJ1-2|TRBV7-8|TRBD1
CASSLGQGLSNYGYTF
TGTGCCAGCAGCTTGGGACAGGGTTTATCTAACTATGGCTACACCTTC
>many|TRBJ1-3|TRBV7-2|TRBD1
CASSLARTGFGNTIYF
TGTGCCAGCAGCTTAGCGAGGACAGGGTTCGGAAACACCATATATTTT
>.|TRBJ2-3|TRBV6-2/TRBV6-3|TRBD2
CASSHKRGVFADTQYF
TGTGCCAGCAGTCATAAGCGGGGAGTCTTCGCAGATACGCAGTATTTT
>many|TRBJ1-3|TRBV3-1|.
CASSPRGRLSGNTIYF
TGTGCCAGCAGCCCTAGAGGACGGCTCTCTGGAAACACCATATATTTT
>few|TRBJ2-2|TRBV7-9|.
CASSFGGQQKNTGELFF
TGTGCCAGCAGCTTTGGTGGGCAGCAGAAGAACACCGGGGAGCTGTTTTTT
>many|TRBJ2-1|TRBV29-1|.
CSAGPPWDEQFF
TGCAGCGCCGGGCCCCCCTGGGATGAGCAGTTCTTC
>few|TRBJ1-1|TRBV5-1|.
CASSRGVNTEAFF
TGCGCCAGCTCCCGGGGGGTGAACACTGAAGCTTTCTTT
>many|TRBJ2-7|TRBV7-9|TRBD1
CASSFFPNRGFHEQYF
TGTGCCAGCAGTTTTTTCCCCAACAGGGGATTCCACGAGCAGTACTTC
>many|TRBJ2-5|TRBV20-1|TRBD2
CSAPGAGGSEIQETQYF
TGCAGTGCCCCCGGAGCGGGAGGTTCGGAAATACAAGAGACCCAGTACTTC
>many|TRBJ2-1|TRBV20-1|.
CSAPTPGRMYEQFF
TGCAGTGCTCCGACCCCAGGTCGTATGTATGAGCAGTTCTTC
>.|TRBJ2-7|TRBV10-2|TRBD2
CASSEAGVGEQYF
TGCGCCAGCAGTGAGGCGGGAGTGGGAGAGCAGTACTTC
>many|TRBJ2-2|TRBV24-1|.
CATSDMDRYQAGTGELFF
TGTGCCACCAGTGATATGGACAGATATCAAGCGGGCACCGGGGAGCTGTTTTTT
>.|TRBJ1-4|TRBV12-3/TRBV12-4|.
CASSAVASVAQKLFF
TGTGCCAGCAGTGCCGTCGCCTCCGTTGCGCAAAAACTGTTTTTT
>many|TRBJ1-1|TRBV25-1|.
CASTGRGLGEAFF
TGTGCCAGCACCGGGAGGGGTCTCGGTGAAGCTTTCTTT